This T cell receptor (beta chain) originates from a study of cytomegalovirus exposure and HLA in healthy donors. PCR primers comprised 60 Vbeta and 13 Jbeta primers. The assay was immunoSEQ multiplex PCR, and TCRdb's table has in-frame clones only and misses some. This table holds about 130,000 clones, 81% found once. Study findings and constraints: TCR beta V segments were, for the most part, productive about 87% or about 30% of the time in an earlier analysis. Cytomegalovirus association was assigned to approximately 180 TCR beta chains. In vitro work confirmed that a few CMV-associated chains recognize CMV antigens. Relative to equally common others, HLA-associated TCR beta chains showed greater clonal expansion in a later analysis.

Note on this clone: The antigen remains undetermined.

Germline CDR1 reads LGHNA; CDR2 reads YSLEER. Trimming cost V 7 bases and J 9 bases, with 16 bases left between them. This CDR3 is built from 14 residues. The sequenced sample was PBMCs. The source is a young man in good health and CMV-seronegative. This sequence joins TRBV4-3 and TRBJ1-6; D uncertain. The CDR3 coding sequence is TGCGCCAGCACACTAGGGAGATATCGTTCACCCCTCCACTTT. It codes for CASTLGRYRSPLHF.